Listed here is a single TCR beta chain. Original handling: Estimation of nucleated cell counts relied on the amplification of reference gene primers. Assay used: immunoSEQ multiplex PCR; TCRdb lists only in-frame clones, some missing. The V and J calls and clone size were taken over from that table, and D and trimming were inferred from the DNA. The sample consists of about 350,000 clones, under 95% of them appearing once. The data were obtained in a study of blood T cell repertoires in COVID-19. Across the study: The cDNA or gDNA used as material had been derived from T cells, B-cell-depleted T cells, or PBMCs.

This CDR3 has 15 amino acids. Germline V gives CDR1 LNHDA, CDR2 SQIVND (reference sequence). The ends lost 3 bases at V and 3 bases at J; junction bases unmatched: 4. The sequence was obtained from a woman between 18 and 30 years old who had recovered from COVID-19. This chain connects TRBV19 to TRBJ2-3, with 9 bases that match TRBD2. Sequencing was performed on peripheral blood. In nucleotides, the CDR3 is TGTGCCAGTAGTATGGGTACTAGCGGGACAGATACGCAGTATTTT. Translated: CASSMGTSGTDTQYF. Looking up the rest from reference TRBV19 and TRBJ2-3 gives the full variable domain: DGGITQSPKYLFRKEGQNVTLSCEQNLNHDAMYWYRQDPGQGLRLIYYSQIVNDFQKGDIAEGYSVSREKKESFPLTVTSAQKNPTAFYLCASSMGTSGTDTQYFGPGTRLTVL.